This is a list of T cell receptor beta chains from one sample in a study of T cell responses to AZD1222 COVID-19 vaccine. TCRdb's table, derived via immunoSEQ multiplex PCR, lists solely in-frame clones and lacks some. The sample yields 120,000 to 150,000 clones, around 93% seen once. The source was peripheral blood, collected on day 0 of AZD1222 vaccination. Receptors were obtained from an adult in good health. The CDR3 runs from the conserved cysteine through the conserved F or W. Fields, in order: clone size, D gene, V gene, J gene, CDR3 DNA, CDR3 protein. A D gene is named only where the DNA matches it firmly. A clone size is listed for some rows: how often the clone was seen (once, few, many), or a class if it is expanded.

NA	TRBD2	TRBV5-1	TRBJ2-7	TGCGCCAGCAGCTTGGAGGCGGGAGGGCCATACGAGCAGTACTTC	CASSLEAGGPYEQYF
NA	TRBD1	TRBV27	TRBJ1-2	TGTGCCAGCAGTTTATTTGCGGGACAGGGGAAGGATGGCTACACCTTC	CASSLFAGQGKDGYTF
NA	NA	TRBV7-2	TRBJ1-1	TGTGCCAGCAGCCCCTTCGTACGCACTGAAGCTTTCTTT	CASSPFVRTEAFF
NA	NA	TRBV5-1	TRBJ1-2	TGCGCCAGCAGCTTGGGACTTGGCTACACCTTC	CASSLGLGYTF
NA	NA	TRBV7-2	TRBJ1-5	TGTGCCAGCAGCTTCCTGAATCAGCCCCAGCATTTT	CASSFLNQPQHF
once	NA	TRBV30	TRBJ1-1	TGTGCCTGGAGCCTCGGGGGCAGCTATTTGGATAGGGACACTGAAGCTTTCTTT	CAWSLGGSYLDRDTEAFF
NA	NA	TRBV3-1/TRBV3-2	TRBJ2-1	TGTGCCAGCAGGCCGCTGGGCTCCTACAATGAGCAGTTCTTC	CASRPLGSYNEQFF
NA	NA	TRBV6-4	TRBJ1-1	TGTGCCAGCAGTGACCCTGGGCGCATGAACACTGAAGCTTTCTTT	CASSDPGRMNTEAFF
NA	TRBD2	TRBV19	TRBJ2-5	TGTGCCAGTAGTTCGACTAGCGGGGCAGGGGAGACCCAGTACTTC	CASSSTSGAGETQYF
NA	NA	TRBV14	TRBJ1-1	TGTGCCAGCAGCCAAGATCCCGGGCTCACTGAAGCTTTCTTT	CASSQDPGLTEAFF
NA	NA	TRBV4-1	TRBJ2-1	TGCGCCAGCAGCCAAGGCAGGGTTCTCTACAATGAGCAGTTCTTC	CASSQGRVLYNEQFF
NA	NA	TRBV19	TRBJ1-2	TGTGCCAGTAGTTGGAAGGTCGGGGATGATGGCTACACCTTC	CASSWKVGDDGYTF
NA	NA	TRBV11-3	TRBJ1-1	TGTGCCAGCAGCGCGCTCGAGGGAGCTTTCTTT	CASSALEGAFF
NA	NA	TRBV9	TRBJ1-1	TGTGCCAGCAGCGGAGACAGTTACACTGAAGCTTTCTTT	CASSGDSYTEAFF
NA	NA	TRBV3-1/TRBV3-2	TRBJ2-7	TGTGCCAGCAGCCAAGATAGGAACTTGGGTGGCCAGTACTTC	CASSQDRNLGGQYF
once	NA	TRBV5-1	TRBJ1-1	TGCGCCAGCAGCCCCACCGGGCTGAACACTGAAGCTTTCTTT	CASSPTGLNTEAFF
NA	NA	TRBV28	TRBJ2-3	TGTGCCAGCAACAGGTCGGGAGCCCGCACAGATACGCAGTATTTT	CASNRSGARTDTQYF
NA	NA	TRBV19	TRBJ2-7	TGTGCCAGTACCCCTAGGGGGGGGACAGGACGCTACGAGCAGTACTTC	CASTPRGGTGRYEQYF
few	NA	TRBV7-9	TRBJ2-2	NA	CASSSSDREYTGELFF
NA	NA	TRBV18	TRBJ2-2	TGTGCCAGCTCACCACAGGGGACCGCCGGGGAGCTGTTTTTT	CASSPQGTAGELFF
NA	NA	TRBV7-2	TRBJ1-2	TGTGCCAGCAGCATTCAGGGCTATGGCTACACCTTC	CASSIQGYGYTF
NA	TRBD1	TRBV11-3	TRBJ2-5	TGTGCCAGCAGTGTGGACAGGGGGCTGGGAGAGACCCAGTACTTC	CASSVDRGLGETQYF
once	NA	TRBV5-1	TRBJ2-3	TGCGCCAGCAGCTGGGATAGCGGCGTTATGGCAGATACGCAGTATTTT	CASSWDSGVMADTQYF
NA	NA	TRBV11-2	TRBJ1-2	TGTGCTGTGAGGGGGTCACACTATGGCTACACCTTC	CAVRGSHYGYTF